This T cell receptor beta chain was captured by sequencing in a study of CD8 T cells in Susac syndrome (dated by TCRdb to between 2018 and 2021). Looking at the study overall: Whether CD8+ T cell activation and differentiation in Susac syndrome was antigen driven was tested using repertoire sequencing. CD8+ T cell repertoire clonality was compared between some 13 healthy donors, approximately 14 Susac syndrome patients and 15 multiple sclerosis patients.

The CDR3 holds 13 amino acids from the cysteine to the phenylalanine. The read is trimmed to its CDR3 DNA, 39 bases read in frame from base 1. V loses 0 bases of germline sequence and J loses 0 bases, and the interval between the two ends is 1 base. CDR1 and CDR2 are read off the germline V gene as MGHRA and YSYEKL. RNA was extracted using the RNeasy kit, and roughly 0.45 to 1 microgram was reverse transcribed with random hexamers. The immunoSEQ multiplex PCR assay, covering 54 Vbeta and 13 Jbeta segments, was used to amplify TCR beta CDR3 regions. PCR amplification bias was corrected using a synthetic template baseline for primer optimization and computational correction. On the authors' methods: Reads were annotated to V, D and J genes per IMGT and analyzed with immunoSEQ Analyzer, keeping only productive sequences. Clonality was calculated as one minus the Shannon entropy normalized by log2 of the number of productive unique sequences. For each patient and control, public and private clones were evaluated among the 100 most prevalent clones. Clones were defined as Susac-specific if absent from the healthy and MS cohorts, from approximately 1,100 published viral clones and from other ImmuneACCESS disease sequences. TCRdb reprocessed the public reads (quality trimming at Q25 with fastp, clone calling with MiXCR) and kept in-frame beta chains. Rows merge per CDR3 protein into single entries with the most common DNA and genes. Clone size and V and J calls follow TCRdb, not the original study. The table for this sample lists about 180,000 distinct CDR3 sequences; around 96% of them were counted only once. Around 0.15% of the sample rests with the top ten.

Remarks on this clonotype: It lacks a known antigen. Qualities for individual bases were not recorded, and no much larger clone is one base off.

The paper as a whole reports these results and caveats: The number of individuals in the TCR sequencing and HLA analysis was acknowledged as relatively small.

Peripheral blood CD8+ and CD4+ T cells from healthy donors, Susac syndrome patients and multiple sclerosis patients were profiled using high-throughput TCR beta sequencing. Treatment-naive patients with stable or active relapsing-remitting disease fulfilling revised McDonald criteria were used as multiple sclerosis controls. Bulk CD8+ and CD4+ T cells were purified by magnetic negative isolation, while CD8+ TEMRA cells were enriched using FACS. Blood was collected in EDTA tubes and processed within 24 hours, with PBMCs isolated through density gradient centrifugation. PBMCs intended for TCR sequencing were cryopreserved in liquid nitrogen and thawed later in a water bath at 37 degrees C. The sorted or isolated CD4+, CD8+ and CD8+ TEMRA cells reached a purity of at least 90%.

The sequence links TRBV4-1 to TRBJ2-3, with the D segment identity uncertain. The sequence derives from a human donor with multiple sclerosis. Source material: CD8+ T cells from PBMCs. The nucleotides read TGCGCCAGCAGCCAAGAAAGCACAGATACGCAGTATTTT. It is translated as CASSQESTDTQYF.